This entry concerns a single TCR beta chain. No antigen is known for it. TCR beta VDJ combinations and CDR3 sequences were profiled from genomic DNA. Each CDR3 protein is one row after TCRdb ran MiXCR on the reads. The profile shows fewer than 200,000 distinct CDR3 sequences, about three fifths of them singletons. This entry is derived from a study of CD8+CD57+ T cells in acquired aplastic anemia. The wider study: Mean DNA quantity obtained from sorted CD4+ and CD8+ cells was 3 to 3.5 ug.

General study findings and limits: Patients shared approximately 30 CD8+ CDR3 sequences with controls. Between the patient and control groups, CD8+ Simpson's diversity did not differ significantly.

The germline V gene has CDR1 SGHVS and CDR2 FNYEAQ. The CDR3 runs 15 residues. V dropped 6 bases and J dropped 8 bases, with 21 bases sitting between them. This TCR was recovered from a human donor in good health. The sample consisted of sorted CD4+, CD8+, or CD8+CD57+ T cells (not recorded which) from PBMCs. The chain uses TRBV7-6 and TRBJ2-3, with a possible D match to TRBD2 (7 bases). CDR3 loop: CASRRTQGGGGTQYF. CDR3 DNA: TGTGCCAGCAGAAGGACACAGGGAGGGGGGGGTACGCAGTATTTT.